Below, 5 T cell receptor beta chains from the same sample are listed, as sequenced in a study of blood T cell repertoires in COVID-19. The table came from immunoSEQ multiplex PCR; TCRdb's copy has only in-frame clones and leaves some out. The repertoire consists of some 190,000 clones, with over 80% occurring once and the leading ten covering 3.2%. The sample comprised PBMCs or T cells enriched from blood (not recorded which). The source of these receptors is a woman aged 25 to 39 who had been exposed to COVID-19.

CDR3 sequence reads: CASSYATGSDTEAFF. The DNA of the CDR3 is TGTGCCAGCAGCTACGCCACCGGTTCGGACACTGAAGCTTTCTTT. This chain joins TRBV7-9 and TRBJ1-1; D is unclear. This CDR3 is built from 15 residues. The germline V and J ends were trimmed by 4 bases and 3 bases, with 15 bases remaining between them. The germline V gene encodes CDR1 SEHNR and CDR2 FQNEAQ (reference sequence).

This sequence joins TRBV12-3 or TRBV12-4 and TRBJ1-1; 7 bases agree with TRBD1. The CDR3 sequence is 12 residues long. V shed 5 bases and J 8 bases; nucleotides not matched to a gene: 5. The CDR3 protein is CASSGTAREAFF. The CDR3 bases are TGTGCCAGCAGTGGGACAGCACGAGAAGCTTTCTTT.

J is TRBJ2-5 and V is TRBV20-1; D is unresolved. Germline V CDR1 and CDR2: DFQATT, SNEGSKA (reference sequence). V lost 1 base, J lost 3 bases, and 3 bases lay in between. This CDR3 contains 11 residues. The CDR3 reads CSARAEETQYF. The CDR3 DNA reads as TGCAGTGCTAGAGCAGAAGAGACCCAGTACTTC.

The table lists this clone with a count of one. The chain joins TRBV7-6 to TRBJ1-4; TRBD1 might be the D (6 bases). V was clipped by 5 bases and J by 7 bases, with 14 bases between them. This CDR3 has 14 amino acids. The germline V gene has CDR1 SGHVS and CDR2 FNYEAQ. CDR3 protein: CASSPDRQGEKLFF. The CDR3 region has the DNA TGTGCCAGCAGCCCAGACAGGCAAGGTGAAAAACTGTTTTTT. The whole variable domain, filled in from reference TRBV7-6 and TRBJ1-4, reads GAGVSQSPRYKVTKRGQDVALRCDPISGHVSLYWYRQALGQGPEFLTYFNYEAQQDKSGLPNDRFSAERPEGSISTLTIQRTEQRDSAMYRCASSPDRQGEKLFFGSGTQLSVL.

V gene TRBV29-1 combines with J gene TRBJ1-5; 10 bases align to TRBD1. The CDR3 extends over 13 amino acids. From germline, CDR1 is SQVTM and CDR2 ANQGSEA. V dropped 4 bases and J dropped 7; count of bases not matched to a gene: 4. The CDR3: CSVGGTGVQPQHF. The CDR3 DNA reads TGCAGCGTTGGAGGGACAGGGGTGCAGCCCCAGCATTTT.